This passage covers 15 T cell receptor beta chains from one sample sequenced in a study of shared clonotypes between healthy human individuals. Method: immunoSEQ multiplex PCR; TCRdb's copy keeps in-frame clones and lacks some. The sample shows more than 2 million clones, 85% to 95% of them seen only once. Terminally differentiated effector memory CD45RA+ cells were left out of the naive CD8 fraction, which was CD45RO-negative and positively selected for CCR7. What was sequenced was naive CD8+ T cells sorted from blood. The receptors stem from a man aged 18 to 29 in good health.

The J gene is TRBJ2-7, the V gene TRBV5-1, with D unclear. Trimming shortened V by 6 bases and J by 0 bases, and 13 bases separated the two germline ends. CDR3 size: 14 residues. Per germline, CDR1 SGHRS and CDR2 YFSETQ. This CDR3 reads CASTPTRLSYEQYF. The CDR3, as DNA: TGCGCCAGCACCCCTACAAGGCTCTCCTACGAGCAGTACTTC.

The chain has TRBV19 and TRBJ2-4; D is undetermined. Trimming left V 5 bases short and J 3 bases short, with 17 bases between. This CDR3 has 16 amino acids. CDR1 and CDR2 (germline): LNHDA, SQIVND (reference sequence). Here the CDR3 reads CASSWGLGVGKNIQYF. Here the CDR3 DNA reads TGTGCCAGTAGTTGGGGTTTGGGCGTCGGCAAAAACATTCAGTACTTC.

The chain couples TRBV29-1 to TRBJ2-7, with D possibly called TRBD1 or TRBD2 (7 bases each). The V gene lost 1 base and the J gene lost 2 bases, with 21 bases spanning the gap. CDR1 and CDR2 from the germline V gene are SQVTM and ANQGSEA. The CDR3 covers 17 residues. CDR3 amino acids: CSVEAPNSGGLTYEQYF. CDR3 coding DNA: TGCAGCGTTGAAGCCCCAAACTCAGGGGGACTAACCTACGAGCAGTACTTC.

The V gene is TRBV4-1, the J gene TRBJ2-7; the match to TRBD1 covers 7 bases. Germline V gene data show CDR1 as MGHRA and CDR2 as YSYEKL. The CDR3 consists of 16 residues. Germline trimming cut 0 bases from V and 3 bases from J; bases unmatched to any gene: 8. CDR3 protein: CASSQEDGQDHYEQYF. The CDR3 region has the DNA TGCGCCAGCAGCCAAGAGGATGGACAGGACCACTACGAGCAGTACTTC.

The rearrangement uses TRBV6-1 and TRBJ2-7; possibly TRBD2 for D (5 bases). V lost 8 bases and J 6 bases, leaving 17 bases between the germline ends. This CDR3 spans 13 amino acids. CDR1 and CDR2 from the germline V gene are MNHNS and SASEGT. This chain's CDR3 is CASLDSLTAEQYF. The DNA of the CDR3 is TGTGCCAGCTTGGACTCACTTACCGCCGAGCAGTACTTC.

This clone was seen a single time. V and J are TRBV10-2 and TRBJ1-1; D is undetermined. Looked up from germline, CDR1 is WSHSY and CDR2 is SAAADI. V was pared by 6 bases and J by 0 bases, with 11 bases between. This CDR3 has 14 residues. In nucleotides, the CDR3 is TGCGCCAGCAGATTAGGTGACATGAACACTGAAGCTTTCTTT. As protein: CASRLGDMNTEAFF.

Comment on this clone: The same CDR3 also results from other DNA sequences found in this sample. The chain has TRBV7-8 and TRBJ2-3; 7 bases line up with TRBD2. Losses at the gene ends were 2 bases for V and 0 bases for J; bases not matched to a gene: 5. The CDR3 covers 16 residues. Per the germline V gene, CDR1 is SGHVS and CDR2 is FQNEAQ. This CDR3 is CASSLSLAGSTDTQYF. DNA of the CDR3: TGTGCCAGCAGCTTATCCTTAGCGGGTAGCACAGATACGCAGTATTTT.

The chain employs TRBV4-1 and TRBJ1-1; 8 nucleotides align to TRBD1. Per germline, CDR1 MGHRA and CDR2 YSYEKL. V lost 4 bases, J lost 1 base, and 11 bases stayed unmatched. The CDR3 contains 17 residues. CDR3 nucleotides: TGCGCCAGCAGCCTTCAGGGGGCTACCGGGCGGAACACTGAAGCTTTCTTT. The encoded protein is CASSLQGATGRNTEAFF.

This clone was recorded once. V is TRBV5-1 and J is TRBJ2-1; TRBD2 matches 7 bases. Trimming took 0 bases from V and 7 from J; bases not matched to a gene: 10. CDR3 size: 16 residues. Germline V gene lookup returns CDR1 SGHRS and CDR2 YFSETQ. In DNA, the CDR3 is TGCGCCAGCAGCTTGGAGGCTAGCGGTTCCTTGAATGAGCAGTTCTTC. It is translated as CASSLEASGSLNEQFF.

The chain links TRBV4-1 to TRBJ2-7; 9 bases agree with TRBD2. The germline V gene encodes CDR1 MGHRA and CDR2 YSYEKL. The CDR3 is 15 amino acids. The trim removed 0 bases at V and 6 bases at J, leaving 6 bases unmatched. As DNA, the CDR3 is TGCGCCAGCAGCCAAGAGCCGGGACTAGCAAGCGAGCAGTACTTC. The encoded protein is CASSQEPGLASEQYF.

The V and J genes are TRBV7-2 and TRBJ2-7, with TRBD2 matching 11 bases. The junction had 2 bases not matched to a gene; V was cut back by 3 bases and J by 4 bases. This CDR3 comprises 14 residues. Per the germline V gene, CDR1 is SGHTA and CDR2 is FQGNSA. CDR3 bases: TGTGCCAGCAGCTTCCTAGCGGGGGGTTACGAGCAGTACTTC. Protein sequence: CASSFLAGGYEQYF. The variable domain in full, completed from reference TRBV7-2 and TRBJ2-7, reads GAGVSQSPSNKVTEKGKDVELRCDPISGHTALYWYRQSLGQGLEFLIYFQGNSAPDKSGLPSDRFSAERTGGSVSTLTIQRTQQEDSAVYLCASSFLAGGYEQYFGPGTRLTVT.

This sequence joins TRBV29-1 and TRBJ1-2; no firm D call. Germline V gene lookup returns CDR1 SQVTM and CDR2 ANQGSEA. There are 14 residues in the CDR3. Trimming left V 2 bases short and J 6 bases short, with 16 bases between. CDR3 amino acids: CSVESGPHFDGYTF. CDR3 DNA sequence: TGCAGCGTTGAATCCGGCCCCCACTTTGATGGCTACACCTTC.

This chain uses TRBV10-2 with TRBJ2-1; D gene unclear. Per the germline V gene, CDR1 is WSHSY and CDR2 is SAAADI. Trimming left V 3 bases short and J 3 bases short, with 12 bases between. CDR3 length: 15 residues. The chain's CDR3 is CASSDQSPIYNEQFF. As DNA, the CDR3 is TGCGCCAGCAGTGACCAGTCTCCCATCTACAATGAGCAGTTCTTC.

This clone has only one observation. The gene calls are TRBV9 and TRBJ2-3; 10 nucleotides agree with TRBD2. The V gene's germline CDR1 is SGDLS and CDR2 YYNGEE. Losses at the gene ends were 0 bases for V and 2 bases for J; bases not matched to a gene: 6. The CDR3 consists of 17 residues. The CDR3 loop is CASSVAASGGLTDTQYF. The CDR3 DNA is TGTGCCAGCAGCGTAGCGGCTAGCGGGGGCCTCACAGATACGCAGTATTTT. Based on the CDR3 plus reference TRBV9 and TRBJ2-3, the full variable domain is DSGVTQTPKHLITATGQRVTLRCSPRSGDLSVYWYQQSLDQGLQFLIQYYNGEERAKGNILERFSAQQFPDLHSELNLSSLELGDSALYFCASSVAASGGLTDTQYFGPGTRLTVL.

The chain is built from TRBV28 and TRBJ2-3; the match to TRBD2 covers 12 bases. V lost 3 bases and J lost 6; bases outside the gene matches: 7. The CDR3 runs to 16 residues. Germline values: CDR1 MDHEN, CDR2 SYDVKM. The CDR3 protein is CASSFNLAGGPDTQYF. The CDR3 DNA reads TGTGCCAGCAGTTTCAACCTAGCGGGGGGGCCCGATACGCAGTATTTT.